One and the same sample provided the 13 T cell receptor beta chains below, sequenced in a study of CD8 T cells in Susac syndrome. Random hexamers were used to reverse transcribe the RNA input (roughly 0.5 to 1 ug). TCRdb called the immunoSEQ multiplex PCR reads again in MiXCR, with one record for every CDR3 protein. The sample lists 95,000 to 150,000 distinct CDR3 sequences; about 94% were seen once. The source material was CD8+ T cells from PBMCs. The receptor set was obtained from a human donor with Susac syndrome.

The chain links TRBV20-1 to TRBJ1-1; perhaps TRBD1 as D (6 bases). Germline V gene data show CDR1 as DFQATT and CDR2 as SNEGSKA (reference sequence). The CDR3 spans 14 residues. V dropped 0 bases and J dropped 4 bases, with 12 bases sitting between them. In nucleotides, the CDR3 is TGCAGTGCTAGAGATCCGGGGGGCTTCACTGAAGCTTTCTTT. Protein product: CSARDPGGFTEAFF.

The V gene is TRBV24-1, the J gene TRBJ2-1; weak D call: TRBD2 (5 bases). This CDR3 is 13 amino acids long. V gave up 4 bases and J gave up 7 bases, with 10 bases separating them. Germline CDR1 reads KGHDR; CDR2 reads SFDVKD. CDR3 bases: TGTGCCACCAGTGACCTTACTAGGAATGAGCAGTTCTTC. Translated, it gives CATSDLTRNEQFF.

The chain has TRBV27 and TRBJ1-6, with 7 bases identical to TRBD1. The CDR3 is 14 amino acids. Per the germline V gene, CDR1 is MNHEY and CDR2 is SMNVEV (reference sequence). J gave up 10 bases and V 6 bases, and 9 bases lay outside the gene matches. This CDR3 is CASSLGTELSPLHF. The CDR3 region has the DNA TGTGCCAGCAGCTTGGGGACAGAGCTGTCACCCCTCCACTTT.

The chain recombines TRBV6-5 with TRBJ2-5, with D unclear. The ends were cut back, 4 bases at V and 1 base at J, with 10 bases in the middle. The CDR3 spans 14 residues. Germline V gene sequence: CDR1 MNHEY, CDR2 SVGAGI. The CDR3 nucleotides read TGTGCCAGCAGTTTCTTTAGGAGCCAAGAGACCCAGTACTTC. This sequence encodes CASSFFRSQETQYF.

The chain is built from TRBV30 and TRBJ1-2; D might be TRBD1 (5 bases). CDR1 is GTSNPN and CDR2 is SVGIG in the germline V gene (reference sequence). There are 13 residues in the CDR3. V was pared by 5 bases and J by 0 bases, with 10 bases between. CDR3 sequence (DNA): TGTGCCTGGGGGAAGACAGCTAACTATGGCTACACCTTC. Translation gives CAWGKTANYGYTF.

The V and J genes are TRBV7-9 and TRBJ1-6; D may be TRBD1 (5 bases). V lost 6 bases and J lost 0, with 12 bases in between. CDR1 and CDR2 (germline): SEHNR, FQNEAQ (reference sequence). This CDR3 is built from 16 residues. CDR3 DNA sequence: TGTGCCAGCAGTACCAGACAGAGCTCCTATAATTCACCCCTCCACTTT. This translates into CASSTRQSSYNSPLHF.

This clonotype was picked up one time. The rearrangement joins TRBV20-1 to TRBJ1-1; D is undetermined. The CDR3 is 12 amino acids. Germline lookup yields CDR1 DFQATT and CDR2 SNEGSKA (reference sequence). With 5 bases removed from V and 1 base from J, the gap between germline ends came to 8 bases. As DNA, the CDR3 is TGCAGTGCTTCCGACAAGAACACTGAAGCTTTCTTT. This gives the protein CSASDKNTEAFF.

The rearrangement joins TRBV20-1 to TRBJ2-4; D is unresolved. The V and J ends lost 6 bases and 2 bases respectively, with 11 bases between them. This CDR3 has 13 amino acids. Looked up from germline, CDR1 is DFQATT and CDR2 is SNEGSKA (reference sequence). The CDR3 nucleotides read TGCAGTGCCCTGACACCTTCCAAAAACATTCAGTACTTC. Amino acids: CSALTPSKNIQYF.

The chain couples TRBV2 to TRBJ2-7; 7 nucleotides match TRBD1. The trim removed 4 bases at V and 6 bases at J, leaving 6 bases unmatched. The CDR3 runs 13 residues. Germline CDR1 and CDR2: SNHLY and FYNNEI. The CDR3 DNA follows: TGTGCCAGCAGTGTGGCAGGGGGTAGCGAGCAGTACTTC. Residues: CASSVAGGSEQYF.

V gene TRBV5-8 combines with J gene TRBJ2-1; 7 bases match TRBD2. With V trimmed by 5 bases and J by 0 bases, 5 bases remained unmatched. The CDR3 extends over 15 amino acids. Per germline, CDR1 SGHTS and CDR2 YDEGEE. The CDR3 here is CASRHGGSSYNEQFF. For the CDR3, the DNA is TGTGCCAGCAGACACGGGGGGAGCTCCTACAATGAGCAGTTCTTC. Based on the CDR3 plus reference TRBV5-8 and TRBJ2-1, the full variable domain is EAGVTQSPTHLIKTRGQQATLRCSPISGHTSVYWYQQALGLGLQFLLWYDEGEERNRGNFPPRFSGRQFPNYSSELNVNALELEDSALYLCASRHGGSSYNEQFFGPGTRLTVL.

The chain is built from TRBV29-1 and TRBJ1-5, with D hard to call. This CDR3 has 14 residues. Trimming took off 0 bases at V and 0 bases at J, with 6 bases between the two ends. CDR1 is SQVTM and CDR2 is ANQGSEA in the germline V gene. The CDR3 DNA sequence: TGCAGCGTTGAAGATGCTGGTAGCAATCAGCCCCAGCATTTT. It translates to CSVEDAGSNQPQHF.

The chain recombines TRBV7-9 with TRBJ2-3; D not certain. Germline-derived CDR1 and CDR2 are SEHNR and FQNEAQ (reference sequence). The ends were cut back, 0 bases at V and 0 bases at J, with 13 bases in the middle. The CDR3 runs to 17 residues. The CDR3 DNA is TGTGCCAGCAGCTTAGCGAGGCAGGCATCTAGCACAGATACGCAGTATTTT. This codes for CASSLARQASSTDTQYF.

V gene TRBV12-3 or TRBV12-4 combines with J gene TRBJ2-6; possible D gene TRBD2, 5 bases. This CDR3 is built from 14 residues. Deletions cut 5 bases from V and 4 bases from J, with 9 bases between. The CDR3 region is CASSEGSGANVLTF. DNA of the CDR3: TGTGCCAGCAGTGAGGGATCCGGGGCCAACGTCCTGACTTTC.